These T cell receptor beta chains were read from a single sample in a study of T-cell memory formation after mild COVID-19. Via MiXCR, TCRdb re-called the 5' RACE reads, giving one row per CDR3 protein. Among hundreds of thousands of distinct CDR3 sequences listed, 15% to 20% were seen once. Input material: PBMCs or a T cell subset sorted from them (not recorded which). The source of these receptors is a man aged 18 to 29 who had mild COVID-19 (a few samples of this study predate the infection). Cell type and time point are not known. The CDR3 runs from the conserved cysteine through the conserved F or W. The D gene is left open where the match is weak. The listing skips clone size in some rows; elsewhere it reads once, few, many or a size class.

>TRBV30|TRBJ2-5|NA|NA
TGTGCCTGGGGGTCAGGGACGGGAGAAGAGACCCAGTACTTC
CAWGSGTGEETQYF
>TRBV5-1|TRBJ2-3|TRBD2|many
TGCGCCAGCAGCTTGGGGATAAGCGGGGCAGATACGCAGTATTTT
CASSLGISGADTQYF
>TRBV7-2|TRBJ1-2|TRBD1|few
TGTGCCAGCAGCTTTCAGTACAGGGGCCCTGTAGGCTACACCTTC
CASSFQYRGPVGYTF
>TRBV7-9|TRBJ1-1|NA|few
TGTGCCAGCAGCTTAGCGGGACTATCGAACACTGAAGCTTTCTTT
CASSLAGLSNTEAFF
>TRBV4-1|TRBJ1-5|NA|few
TGCGCCAGCAGCCAAGATCAAGGGGCCCGCAATCAGCCCCAGCATTTT
CASSQDQGARNQPQHF
>TRBV7-3|TRBJ2-2|TRBD1|few
TGTGCCAGCAGCCGAGGACAGGCGAACACCGGGGAGCTGTTTTTT
CASSRGQANTGELFF
>TRBV15|TRBJ2-3|TRBD2|NA
TGTGCCACCAGAAAAGTCGGGAGGGCGGGAGATACGCAGTATTTT
CATRKVGRAGDTQYF
>TRBV9|TRBJ2-2|NA|NA
TGTGCCAGCAGCCCTCGAGTTCGCAGGGCGTCCACCGGGGAGCTGTTTTTT
CASSPRVRRASTGELFF
>TRBV28|TRBJ1-5|NA|NA
TGTGCCAGCAGTTTACCAGGGATTCGACCCCAGCATTTT
CASSLPGIRPQHF
>TRBV6-1|TRBJ2-5|NA|few
TGTGCCAGCAGTATTAGCGGATCTCAAGAGACCCAGTACTTC
CASSISGSQETQYF
>TRBV5-1|TRBJ2-3|NA|few
TGCGCCAGCAGCTTCGACGGCCTCTACACAGATACGCAGTATTTT
CASSFDGLYTDTQYF
>TRBV2|TRBJ2-1|NA|NA
TGTGCCAGCAGCGCCGGGACCGGGGTCTACAATGAGCAGTTCTTC
CASSAGTGVYNEQFF
>TRBV20-1|TRBJ1-1|NA|few
TGCAGTGTTTTGTCGGGGAACACTGAAGCTTTCTTT
CSVLSGNTEAFF
>TRBV7-2|TRBJ2-3|NA|few
TGTGCCAGCAGCTTAGGCGCGGGAACCAGCACAGATACGCAGTATTTT
CASSLGAGTSTDTQYF
>TRBV2|TRBJ1-3|NA|NA
TGTGCCAGCAGCGTTCTTTGGGGCAAGGACACCATATATTTT
CASSVLWGKDTIYF
>TRBV19|TRBJ2-2|NA|few
TGTGCCAGTAGAACAGGGCGGGAGCTGTTTTTT
CASRTGRELFF
>TRBV6-6|TRBJ2-6|NA|few
TGTGCCAGCAGATTCCAGAGTGATACTGGGGCCAACGTCCTGACTTTC
CASRFQSDTGANVLTF
>TRBV29-1|TRBJ2-2|NA|many
TGCAGCGTTGAAAGACAAGGGGGCACCGGGGAGCTGTTTTTT
CSVERQGGTGELFF
>TRBV7-2|TRBJ2-1|NA|few
TGTGCCAGCAGCCACCCCAGGGTTGAGCAGTTCTTC
CASSHPRVEQFF
>TRBV12-3/TRBV12-4|TRBJ1-2|TRBD1|NA
TGTGCCAGCAGGCTAGGGGGCCTCGGTGGCTACACCTTC
CASRLGGLGGYTF
>TRBV5-4|TRBJ2-6|NA|many
TGTGCCAGCAGCTCGGCAGAGTACGTCCTTAACTCTGGGGCCAACGTCCTGACTTTC
CASSSAEYVLNSGANVLTF
>TRBV7-9|TRBJ1-5|TRBD1|few
TGTGCCAGCAGCTTCGACAGGGTTGTGAGGCCCCAGCATTTT
CASSFDRVVRPQHF
>TRBV29-1|TRBJ1-1|NA|once
TGCAGCCAACACATCATGAACACTGAAGCTTTCTTT
CSQHIMNTEAFF
>TRBV20-1|TRBJ2-7|NA|NA
TGCAGTGCTATAGGCTCGAGCTCCTACGAGCAGTACTTC
CSAIGSSSYEQYF
>TRBV4-1|TRBJ2-7|TRBD1|NA
TGCGCCAGCAGCCCAGGGACAGGACCGGCCTACGAGCAGTACTTC
CASSPGTGPAYEQYF
>TRBV24-1|TRBJ2-3|NA|NA
TGTGCCACCAGTGATGTGAGACAGGGCACAGATACGCAGTATTTT
CATSDVRQGTDTQYF
>TRBV5-1|TRBJ1-6|NA|few
TGCGCCAGCAGAGCTTCCCTGGCAGGGGATAATTCACCCCTCCACTTT
CASRASLAGDNSPLHF
>TRBV27|TRBJ2-2|NA|few
TGTGCCAGCAGCACTCTACAGGGCACCGGGGAGCTGTTTTTT
CASSTLQGTGELFF
>TRBV6-5|TRBJ2-7|TRBD2|many
TGTGCCAGCAAGTACGGGACTAGCGGGGGGAAGCAGTACTTC
CASKYGTSGGKQYF
>TRBV5-1|TRBJ1-1|NA|NA
TGCGCCAGCAGCAGGGGCAGGGACACTGAAGCTTTCTTT
CASSRGRDTEAFF
>TRBV20-1|TRBJ2-5|NA|few
TGCAGTGCTAGAGATTTTAAAGAGACCCAGTACTTC
CSARDFKETQYF
>TRBV5-1|TRBJ2-5|TRBD2|NA
TGCGCCAGCAGCTTCATCGCACGGGGAGGGGAAGAGACCCAGTACTTC
CASSFIARGGEETQYF
>TRBV7-3|TRBJ2-3|NA|few
TGTGCCAGCAGTAAATATGGGACTGGGGGTTCCACAGATACGCAGTATTTT
CASSKYGTGGSTDTQYF
>TRBV7-9|TRBJ2-2|TRBD2|many
TGTGCCAGCAGACCTGGACTAGCGGGCACCGGGGAGCTGTTTTTT
CASRPGLAGTGELFF
>TRBV6-2/TRBV6-3|TRBJ1-1|TRBD1|few
TGTGCCAGCAGTGAGCTGACAGGGGTGAACACTGAAGCTTTCTTT
CASSELTGVNTEAFF
>TRBV14|TRBJ2-7|TRBD2|few
TGTGCCAGCAGCCCCACTGTGACTAGCGGGGCTACCTACGAGCAGTACTTC
CASSPTVTSGATYEQYF
>TRBV7-9|TRBJ2-7|NA|few
TGTGCCAGCACGGGTCGAAAGTCCTACGAGCAGTACTTC
CASTGRKSYEQYF
>TRBV6-2/TRBV6-3|TRBJ2-2|NA|few
TGTGCCAGCAGACCAAACTGGGACGGGGAGCTGTTTTTT
CASRPNWDGELFF
>TRBV11-2|TRBJ2-1|TRBD1|few
TGTGCCAGCAGCATTTTACAGGGGCTCTCCTACAATGAGCAGTTCTTC
CASSILQGLSYNEQFF
>TRBV6-5|TRBJ1-2|NA|few
TGTGCCAGCAGTTACTCGGGGCACCCGTATGGCTACACCTTC
CASSYSGHPYGYTF
>TRBV7-2|TRBJ1-2|NA|many
TGTGCCAGCAGCTTAGGATGGACCTATGGCTACACCTTC
CASSLGWTYGYTF
>TRBV7-3|TRBJ2-3|NA|NA
TGTGCCAGCAGCCTCGGACCCCCAGATACGCAGTATTTT
CASSLGPPDTQYF
>TRBV28|TRBJ2-3|NA|NA
TGTGCCAGCAGTTTTCCCCGAGGGGAATCTAGCACAGATACGCAGTATTTT
CASSFPRGESSTDTQYF
>TRBV27|TRBJ1-5|TRBD1|few
TGTGCCAGCAGTCCCTTGACAGGGGGCGGCAATCAGCCCCAGCATTTT
CASSPLTGGGNQPQHF
>TRBV5-1|TRBJ1-6|TRBD1|NA
TGCGCCAGCAGCTCGGACAGGGGTGAATCACCCCTCCACTTT
CASSSDRGESPLHF
>TRBV5-1|TRBJ2-5|NA|NA
TGCGCCAGCAGCTCGATTGAGTCGGGCTACCAAGAGACCCAGTACTTC
CASSSIESGYQETQYF
>TRBV4-1|TRBJ2-7|NA|many
TGCGCCAGCAGCTTCCAGGGTGGCGAGCAGTACTTC
CASSFQGGEQYF
>TRBV5-1|TRBJ2-3|TRBD1|NA
TGCGCCAGCAGCTTAGGGGACAGGGGTAATACGCAGTATTTT
CASSLGDRGNTQYF
>TRBV2|TRBJ1-2|NA|many
TGTGCCAGCAGTGAAGAAATCGGGGCCTATGGCTACACCTTC
CASSEEIGAYGYTF
>TRBV7-2|TRBJ2-5|NA|many
TGTGCCAGCAGCAACCCAGTTAAAGAGACCCAGTACTTC
CASSNPVKETQYF